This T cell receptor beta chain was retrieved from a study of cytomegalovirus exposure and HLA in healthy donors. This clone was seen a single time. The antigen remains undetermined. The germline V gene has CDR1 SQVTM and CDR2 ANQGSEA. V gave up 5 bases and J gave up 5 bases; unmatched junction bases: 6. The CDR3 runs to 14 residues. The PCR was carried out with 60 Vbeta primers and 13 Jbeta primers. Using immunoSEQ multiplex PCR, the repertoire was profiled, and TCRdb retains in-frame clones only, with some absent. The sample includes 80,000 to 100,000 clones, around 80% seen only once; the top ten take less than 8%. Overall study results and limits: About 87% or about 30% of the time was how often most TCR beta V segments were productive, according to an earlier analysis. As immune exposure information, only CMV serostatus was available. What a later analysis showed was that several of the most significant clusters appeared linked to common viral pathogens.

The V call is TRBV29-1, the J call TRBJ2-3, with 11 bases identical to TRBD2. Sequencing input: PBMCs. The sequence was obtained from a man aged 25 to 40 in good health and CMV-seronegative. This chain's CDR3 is CSVQLAGVVDTQYF. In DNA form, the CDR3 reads TGCAGCGTTCAACTAGCGGGAGTGGTAGATACGCAGTATTTT.